The clone carrying this T cell receptor (beta chain) was seen at least ten times. The antigen is not known. Germline CDR1 SEHNR, CDR2 FQNEAQ (reference sequence). The CDR3 totals 14 residues. The V and J ends lost 2 bases and 4 bases respectively, with 11 bases between them. The sample belongs to a study of T cell repertoires in cytomegalovirus infection. Study summary: Researchers turned to recently identified HLA-C-restricted CMV epitopes as well as well-studied HLA-B-restricted ones. Indications of both CMV infection and matching HLA type were provided by public TCR beta signatures.

Broader study findings: It was HLA-C-restricted CMV-specific TCR beta clonotypes that dominated the response ex vivo.

TCRdb called the reads again in MiXCR, with one record for every CDR3 protein. The table lists some 900,000 distinct CDR3 sequences, about 30% of them singletons. The receptor's source is a human donor in good health (CMV status not recorded). Some clones in this sample may be carry-over from other donors' samples. The rearrangement joins TRBV7-9 to TRBJ1-1; perhaps TRBD1 as D (5 bases). The specimen comprised cultured CD8+ T cells from PBMCs, sampled from culture after CMV antigen stimulation. The CDR3 DNA sequence: TGTGCCAGCAGCTTAACGACAGAGATCACTGAAGCTTTCTTT. Protein product: CASSLTTEITEAFF.